This entry lists 6 T cell receptor beta chains sequenced from one sample in a study of T-cell reconstitution after alpha-beta-depleted transplantation in children. Preparation of the TCRbeta library was carried out with unique molecular identifiers. TCRdb analysed the PCR reads with MiXCR anew, one entry per CDR3 protein. Of approximately 500,000 distinct CDR3 sequences in the sample, about 10% were seen once. The material was PBMCs, obtained before TCRalphabeta/CD19-depleted stem cell transplant. These receptors all come from a child aged 2-15 years with inherited bone marrow failure, due to receive a stem cell transplant.

This clonotype was seen ten or more times. V and J are TRBV7-8 and TRBJ2-3; 11 nucleotides agree with TRBD2. The trim removed 1 base at V and 7 bases at J, leaving 4 bases unmatched. CDR1 and CDR2 from the germline V gene are SGHVS and FQNEAQ. The CDR3 is 15 amino acids. CDR3 sequence: CASSLVAGGPYTQYF. CDR3 in DNA: TGTGCCAGCAGCTTAGTAGCGGGAGGGCCGTATACGCAGTATTTT.

This clonotype turned up a few times. The gene calls are TRBV6-2 or TRBV6-3 and TRBJ1-4; D is possibly TRBD1 (5 bases). This CDR3 has 14 amino acids. Trimming shortened V by 6 bases and J by 5 bases, and 13 bases separated the two germline ends. In germline, CDR1 is MNHEY, CDR2 SVGEGT. CDR3 sequence: CASRRDAGNEKLFF. In nucleotides, the CDR3 is TGTGCCAGCAGACGGGACGCGGGGAATGAAAAACTGTTTTTT.

Of note for this clonotype: A much larger clone sits a single nucleotide away, making a read error possible. The chain recombines TRBV20-1 with TRBJ2-1; TRBD2 agrees at 10 bases. After removal of 0 bases from V and 7 bases from J, the junction contained 6 bases not matched to a gene. The length of the CDR3 is 15 residues. Germline lookup yields CDR1 DFQATT and CDR2 SNEGSKA (reference sequence). The CDR3: CSARDRAGGENEQFF. The CDR3 bases are TGCAGTGCTAGAGATAGAGCGGGAGGGGAAAATGAGCAGTTCTTC.

This clonotype has just a few counts. The chain carries TRBV9 and TRBJ2-7, with D possibly called TRBD1 or TRBD2 (5 bases each). V lost 3 bases and J lost 0, with 16 bases in between. The length of the CDR3 is 16 residues. From germline, CDR1 is SGDLS and CDR2 YYNGEE. Written as DNA, the CDR3 is TGTGCCAGCAGCGACGATTCCGGGACCGCCTCCTACGAGCAGTACTTC. Residues: CASSDDSGTASYEQYF. Combining the CDR3 with reference TRBV9 and TRBJ2-7 gives the whole variable domain DSGVTQTPKHLITATGQRVTLRCSPRSGDLSVYWYQQSLDQGLQFLIQYYNGEERAKGNILERFSAQQFPDLHSELNLSSLELGDSALYFCASSDDSGTASYEQYFGPGTRLTVT.

This clonotype was detected many times. CDR3 sequence: CASSIGGRSSGQFF. The CDR3 coding sequence is TGTGCCAGTAGTATAGGTGGTCGGAGCAGTGGGCAGTTCTTC. The chain recombines TRBV19 with TRBJ2-1; no firm D call. The germline V gene has CDR1 LNHDA and CDR2 SQIVND (reference sequence). V lost 1 base and J lost 12, with 16 bases in between. This CDR3 has 14 residues.

The genes are TRBV21-1 and TRBJ1-2; the D call TRBD1 from the table was never checked on the DNA. TRBV21-1 is deemed a pseudogene. This CDR3 spans 23 amino acids. CDR3 nucleotides: TGTGCCAGCAGCAAAGAGGGTTCGGAGATCCTCCAGAAGAGGACAAATATTAACTATGGCTACACCTTC. It encodes CASSKEGSEILQKRTNINYGYTF.